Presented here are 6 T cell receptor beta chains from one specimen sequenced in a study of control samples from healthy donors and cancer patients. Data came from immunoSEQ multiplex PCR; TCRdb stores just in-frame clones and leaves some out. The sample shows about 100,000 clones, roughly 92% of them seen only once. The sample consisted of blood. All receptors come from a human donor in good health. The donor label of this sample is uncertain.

DNA for the CDR3: TGTGCCAGTAGTATAGATCCCGGTGGCGACGAGCAGTACTTC. Translated: CASSIDPGGDEQYF. The rearrangement joins TRBV19 to TRBJ2-7; D ambiguous. Germline CDR1 is LNHDA and CDR2 is SQIVND (reference sequence). This CDR3 comprises 14 residues. Trimming cost V 0 bases and J 5 bases, with 11 bases left between them.

The CDR3 reads CASSVTESSYNSPLHF. As DNA, the CDR3 is TGTGCCAGCAGCGTGACGGAGAGCTCCTATAATTCACCCCTCCACTTT. The rearrangement joins TRBV5-6 to TRBJ1-6, with D unclear. The CDR3 length is 16 residues. Germline CDR1 reads SGHDT; CDR2 reads YYEEEE. V lost 4 bases and J lost 0, with 11 bases in between. Full variable domain (remainder filled in from reference TRBV5-6 and TRBJ1-6): DAGVTQSPTHLIKTRGQQVTLRCSPKSGHDTVSWYQQALGQGPQFIFQYYEEEERQRGNFPDRFSGHQFPNYSSELNVNALLLGDSALYLCASSVTESSYNSPLHFGNGTRLTVT.

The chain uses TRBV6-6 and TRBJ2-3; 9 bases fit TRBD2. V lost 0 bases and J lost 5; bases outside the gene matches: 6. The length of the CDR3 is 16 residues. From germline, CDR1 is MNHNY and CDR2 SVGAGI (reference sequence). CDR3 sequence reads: CASSYSGGGAGDTQYF. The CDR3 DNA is TGTGCCAGCAGTTACTCTGGCGGGGGGGCCGGAGATACGCAGTATTTT.

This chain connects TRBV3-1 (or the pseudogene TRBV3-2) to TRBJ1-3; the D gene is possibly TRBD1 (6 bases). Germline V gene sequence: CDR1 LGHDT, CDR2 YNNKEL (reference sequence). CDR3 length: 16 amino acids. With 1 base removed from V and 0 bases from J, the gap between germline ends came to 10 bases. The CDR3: CASSQVGGTSGNTIYF. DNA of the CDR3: TGTGCCAGCAGCCAAGTAGGGGGTACCTCTGGAAACACCATATATTTT.

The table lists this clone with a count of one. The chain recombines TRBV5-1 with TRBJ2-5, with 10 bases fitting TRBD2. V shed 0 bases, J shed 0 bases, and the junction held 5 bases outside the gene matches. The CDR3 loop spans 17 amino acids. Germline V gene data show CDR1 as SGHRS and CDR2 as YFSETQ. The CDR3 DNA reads TGCGCCAGCAGCTTGGGGCCTAGCGGGGGAAACCAAGAGACCCAGTACTTC. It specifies CASSLGPSGGNQETQYF.

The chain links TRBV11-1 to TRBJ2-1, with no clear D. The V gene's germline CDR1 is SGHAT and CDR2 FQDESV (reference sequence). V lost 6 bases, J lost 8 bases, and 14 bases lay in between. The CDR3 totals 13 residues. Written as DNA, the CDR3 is TGTGCCAGCAGTCCCCAAAGGAGAGATGAGCAGTTCTTC. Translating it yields CASSPQRRDEQFF.